This record covers a single TCR beta chain. Its cognate antigen is unknown. The CDR3 loop spans 12 amino acids. V lost 4 bases and J lost 7, with 11 bases in between. Germline V gene sequence: CDR1 SGDLS, CDR2 YYNGEE. After extraction with the RNeasy kit, about 0.5 to 1 ug of the RNA was reverse transcribed using random hexamers. The immunoSEQ assay covered 54 Vbeta and 13 Jbeta segments for CDR3. TCRdb re-analysed the immunoSEQ multiplex PCR reads in MiXCR, keeping a single row per CDR3 protein. The profile covers 150,000 to 200,000 distinct CDR3 sequences, with about 93% appearing a single time and roughly 0.14% taken by the ten largest. CD8+ and CD4+ T cells from blood underwent TCR beta sequencing, which was carried out in a high-throughput format. CD8+ and CD4+ T cells were negatively isolated; TEMRA cells were FACS-enriched. The record originates from a study of CD8 T cells in Susac syndrome. Whole-study results and caveats: As acknowledged by the study, its TCR sequencing and HLA analysis included a relatively small number of individuals.

This receptor was identified in a human donor in good health. What was sequenced was CD4+ T cells from PBMCs. The chain joins TRBV9 to TRBJ1-1, with D tentatively TRBD1 (6 bases). CDR3 region: CASSRTESEAFF. CDR3 DNA: TGTGCCAGCAGCCGGACAGAGAGTGAAGCTTTCTTT.